This T cell receptor (beta chain) is from a study of CD8+ T cells in alopecia areata. Noted treatment: oral pan-JAK inhibitor, 5-10 mg twice daily. Germline V gene sequence: CDR1 SGHTA, CDR2 FQGNSA. V gave up 3 bases and J gave up 4 bases, with 17 bases separating them. The CDR3 runs to 16 residues. Sequencing used cDNA as its template, made by extracting RNA and reverse transcribing it. Profiling relied on immunoSEQ multiplex PCR, and the TCRdb table lists in-frame clones only, not all of them. The data hold some 190,000 clones, with approximately 49% observed a single time. Overall study results and limits: Tofacitinib did not eliminate many expanded lesional clones from scalp or blood. Normal scalp had lower clonality than lesional scalp, with alopecia totalis/universalis lesions showing this most strongly. Both scalp clonality and the expanded CD8+ clones among the top 100 showed a significant decrease with tofacitinib.

A note on this clone: The antigen remains undetermined.

The sequence was collected from a human donor with alopecia areata. The input for sequencing was CD8+ T cells sorted from blood, taken around week 53, from a patient treated with tofacitinib. The genes are TRBV7-2 and TRBJ2-3; maybe TRBD1 (6 bases). The CDR3 is CASSFRPGRGADTQYF. The CDR3 DNA follows: TGTGCCAGCAGCTTCCGCCCGGGCAGGGGTGCAGATACGCAGTATTTT.